The rows below give T cell receptor beta chains drawn from one sample of a study of OX40 agonist ivuxolimab in advanced cancers. The table came from immunoSEQ multiplex PCR; TCRdb's copy has only in-frame clones and leaves some out. Of 45,000 to 60,000 clones in the sample, under 90% were seen once. Here the sequenced sample was CD4+ or CD8+ T cells sorted from blood, taken in a trial of the OX40 agonist ivuxolimab. Source of these receptors: an adult with an advanced solid tumor such as melanoma, head and neck, liver or kidney cancer. Each CDR3 is given with its conserved first and last residue. D genes are given only for firm matches. The size field is filled for only some rows; it gives once, few, many or a size class.

d_call	v_call	clone_size	j_call	cdr3_nt	cdr3_aa
TRBD1	TRBV18	-	TRBJ2-7	TGTGCCAGCTCACCCGGGACAGTCTTCTACGAGCAGTACTTC	CASSPGTVFYEQYF
-	TRBV2	-	TRBJ2-3	TGTGCCAGCCTACTCAATGGCTTTCGGGATACGCAGTATTTT	CASLLNGFRDTQYF
TRBD1	TRBV5-4	-	TRBJ2-5	TGTGCCAGCAGCGCTGGACAGGGGAAAGAGACCCAGTACTTC	CASSAGQGKETQYF
-	TRBV9	-	TRBJ1-3	TGTGCCAGCAGCGTAACAAGCTCTGGAAACACCATATATTTT	CASSVTSSGNTIYF
TRBD1	TRBV18	-	TRBJ2-7	TGTGCCAGCTCACCCGGGACAGCGTTGTACGAGCAGTACTTC	CASSPGTALYEQYF
TRBD2	TRBV6-1	-	TRBJ2-2	TGTGCCAGCAGTGGTGGGGGAGGGCCCGGGGAGCTGTTTTTT	CASSGGGGPGELFF
TRBD2	TRBV7-9	-	TRBJ2-1	TGTGCCAGCAGCTTAAGCAGATCGCGCGGCGGGGGAGAGCAGTTCTTC	CASSLSRSRGGGEQFF
-	TRBV15	once	TRBJ2-7	TGTGCCACCAGCATAGGGGGGAGCTCCTACGAGCAGTACTTC	CATSIGGSSYEQYF
TRBD2	TRBV29-1	few	TRBJ2-1	TGCAGCGTAGACTCGGGGCCCGGGAGGAATGAGCAGTTCTTC	CSVDSGPGRNEQFF
-	TRBV7-9	-	TRBJ2-7	TGTGCCAGCAGCTTAGCGAGGGCCCTGCCCTACGAGCAGTACTTC	CASSLARALPYEQYF
TRBD1	TRBV14	-	TRBJ2-3	TGTGCCAGCAGCCAATACAGGGGCAAACTCACAGATACGCAGTATTTT	CASSQYRGKLTDTQYF
-	TRBV19	-	TRBJ2-7	TGTGCCAGTAGTATCGGTTTGAACACCAGGGACGAGCAGTACTTC	CASSIGLNTRDEQYF
-	TRBV5-1	-	TRBJ2-7	TGCGCCAGCAGCGTAGGGGGATCGGGCTCCTACGAGCAGTACTTC	CASSVGGSGSYEQYF
-	TRBV30	-	TRBJ1-2	TGTGCCTGGAGTACCTCCGGGGGCTACACCTTC	CAWSTSGGYTF
-	TRBV19	-	TRBJ2-4	TGTGCCAGTAGCCATCGACGGTACTTC	CASSHRRYF
TRBD1	TRBV5-1	-	TRBJ1-2	TGCGCCAGCAGCGAGGGACAGGGTAGCTATGGCTACACCTTC	CASSEGQGSYGYTF
-	TRBV18	-	TRBJ2-2	TGTGCCAGCTCACCAGAACGGGGTACCGGGGAGCTGTTTTTT	CASSPERGTGELFF
-	TRBV7-8	once	TRBJ1-2	TGTGCCAGCAGCTTAGAAGAGGGCAGGCGATTATATGGCTACACCTTC	CASSLEEGRRLYGYTF
-	TRBV11-2	once	TRBJ2-1	TGTGCCAGCAGCCCAAGGGACCCAACCCACAATGAGCAGTTCTTC	CASSPRDPTHNEQFF
-	TRBV7-2	-	TRBJ2-1	TGTGCCAGCAGGCCGCCGGGACGACTCAATGAGCAGTTCTTC	CASRPPGRLNEQFF
-	TRBV28	-	TRBJ2-7	TGTGCCCTACATGGAAAGGGATCCTACGAGCAGTACTTC	CALHGKGSYEQYF
-	TRBV7-8	-	TRBJ1-4	TGTGCCAGCAGCTTAGGGGGGCAGGCCCTCGAAAAACTGTTTTTT	CASSLGGQALEKLFF
-	TRBV7-7	-	TRBJ2-5	TGTGCTAGCAGCAATAACAGGGATCTTAGGGAGACCCAGTACTTC	CASSNNRDLRETQYF
-	TRBV28	-	TRBJ1-5	TGTGCCAGCAGTTTACTGGGGTTTTGGGGCAATCAGCCCCAGCATTTT	CASSLLGFWGNQPQHF
-	TRBV6-1	-	TRBJ2-1	TGTGCCAGCAGTGGAGGAGGGCGGAATGAGCAGTTCTTC	CASSGGGRNEQFF
TRBD1	TRBV7-8	-	TRBJ2-7	TGTGCCAGCAGCCAAAACTGGGACAGATCCTACGAGCAGTACTTC	CASSQNWDRSYEQYF
TRBD1	TRBV6-5	-	TRBJ1-5	TGTGCCAGCAGTTCTGGACAGGGTGTATGGCCCCAGCATTTT	CASSSGQGVWPQHF
-	TRBV18	-	TRBJ1-2	TGTGCCAGCTCACAACAAAGAAGGGGGGGAATTAACTATGGCTACACCTTC	CASSQQRRGGINYGYTF
TRBD1	TRBV10-2	few	TRBJ2-2	TGCGCCAGCAGTGAGCAGGGGGGGGACAGGGGCACCGGGGAGCTGTTTTTT	CASSEQGGDRGTGELFF
-	TRBV5-4	once	TRBJ2-1	TGTGCCAGCAGCTGGCCCGAAGGAGGTGAGCAGTTCTTC	CASSWPEGGEQFF
-	TRBV19	few	TRBJ1-3	TGTGCCAGTAGTCCCGCCGGGGGCCCGGGAAACACCATATATTTT	CASSPAGGPGNTIYF
TRBD2	TRBV5-4	-	TRBJ2-7	TGTGCCAGCAGCTTTAGCGGGGGGGCCCCGGGCGAGCAGTACTTC	CASSFSGGAPGEQYF
-	TRBV6-1	-	TRBJ2-1	TGTGCCAGCGCCGTAACAAGAAGATCCTACAATGAGCAGTTCTTC	CASAVTRRSYNEQFF
-	TRBV6-6	-	TRBJ1-6	TGTGCCAGCAGTTACAGGGGACTTAATTCACCCCTCCACTTT	CASSYRGLNSPLHF
TRBD2	TRBV27	-	TRBJ2-2	TGTGCCAGCAGTTTATCGAAGACTAGCGGGACCGTCGGGGAGCTGTTTTTT	CASSLSKTSGTVGELFF
-	TRBV11-2	-	TRBJ1-5	TGTGCCAGCAGCTTAGGCACAGTAAGACAGCCCCAGCATTTT	CASSLGTVRQPQHF
-	TRBV2	-	TRBJ2-5	TGTGCCAGCGACCTCTCGGGCTCATCCATCGGGACCCAGTACTTC	CASDLSGSSIGTQYF
-	TRBV7-2	-	TRBJ1-3	TGTGCCAGCAGCTTAGTAACGTCTGGGGGAAACACCATATATTTT	CASSLVTSGGNTIYF
-	TRBV5-1	-	TRBJ2-1	TGCGCCAGCAGCTTGTCTCCCCGCTCCTACAATGAGCAGTTCTTC	CASSLSPRSYNEQFF
TRBD2	TRBV7-9	-	TRBJ2-1	TGTGCCAGCAGCGTAGACCTGACAGCGGGGAATGAGCAGTTCTTC	CASSVDLTAGNEQFF
TRBD1	TRBV5-5	-	TRBJ1-2	TGTGCCAGCAGCTCGACAGGGGATTATGGCTACACCTTC	CASSSTGDYGYTF
-	TRBV9	-	TRBJ2-1	TGTGCCAGCAGCGTATCAGGCTCTTACAATGAGCAGTTCTTC	CASSVSGSYNEQFF
-	TRBV28	-	TRBJ1-6	TGTGCCAGCAGTCCCAGGACCTATAATTCACCCCTCCACTTT	CASSPRTYNSPLHF
-	TRBV18	-	TRBJ2-2	TGTGCCAGCTCACCAGGCTCGAACACCGGGGAGCTGTTTTTT	CASSPGSNTGELFF
-	TRBV6-1	-	TRBJ1-1	TGTGCCAGCAGTGAAGGTGGAATAGAGATTTTCTTT	CASSEGGIEIFF
-	TRBV27	-	TRBJ1-6	TGTGCCAGCAGTTCAGGAACCCTCGGGTCACCCCTCCACTTT	CASSSGTLGSPLHF
-	TRBV27	-	TRBJ2-5	TGTGCCAGCAGTTTCACTGGCCCAAGGACCCAGTACTTC	CASSFTGPRTQYF
-	TRBV7-2	-	TRBJ1-5	TGTGCCAGCAGCACCCCCGGGGGTAGCAATCAGCCCCAGCATTTT	CASSTPGGSNQPQHF
-	TRBV29-1	-	TRBJ1-2	TGCAGCGTTGAAGCAGGGGTGTTTAACTATGGCTACACCTTC	CSVEAGVFNYGYTF
-	TRBV11-3	-	TRBJ2-3	TGTGCCAGCAGCTCCCGACAGCCCACAGATACGCAGTATTTT	CASSSRQPTDTQYF
-	TRBV19	-	TRBJ2-1	TGTGCCAGTACCCTTGGAGGGGACAGCTATGCCGAGCAGTTCTTC	CASTLGGDSYAEQFF
TRBD2	TRBV10-2	-	TRBJ2-5	TGCGCCAGCAGCACCGGGACTAGCGGGGAGACCCAGTACTTC	CASSTGTSGETQYF
-	TRBV11-3	-	TRBJ2-5	TGTGCCAGCAGCTTAGGGGGGGCTCAAGAGACCCAGTACTTC	CASSLGGAQETQYF